These 23 T cell receptor beta chains were sequenced from one sample in a study of blood T cell repertoires in COVID-19. Clones were read by immunoSEQ multiplex PCR, and TCRdb kept only the in-frame ones, dropping some. The table records 240,000 or so clones, 75% to 90% of them present only once. Material: peripheral blood. These receptors came from an older woman with active or convalescent COVID-19.

V usage is TRBV5-6 and J usage is TRBJ2-3; D unresolved. V gave up 6 bases and J gave up 4 bases, with 9 bases separating them. The CDR3 totals 12 residues. The germline V gene has CDR1 SGHDT and CDR2 YYEEEE. The CDR3 loop reads CASTTNADTQYF. The CDR3 DNA is TGTGCCAGCACCACTAACGCAGATACGCAGTATTTT.

The J gene is TRBJ2-1, the V gene TRBV7-2; possibly TRBD2 for D (6 bases). In germline, CDR1 is SGHTA, CDR2 FQGNSA. The CDR3 has 17 residues. Trimming left V 6 bases short and J 1 base short, with 19 bases between. This CDR3 is CASSTSAGRPSYNEQFF. DNA of the CDR3: TGTGCCAGCAGTACCTCCGCGGGACGCCCGTCCTACAATGAGCAGTTCTTC.

The chain recombines TRBV19 with TRBJ2-1; 16 bases fit TRBD2. The CDR3 consists of 18 residues. V trimming: 3 bases; J trimming: 3 bases; junction bases outside the gene matches: 5. Germline V gene lookup returns CDR1 LNHDA and CDR2 SQIVND (reference sequence). This CDR3 reads CASSMGLAGGRYYNEQFF. The CDR3 region has the DNA TGTGCCAGTAGTATGGGACTAGCGGGGGGGCGGTACTACAATGAGCAGTTCTTC.

The rearrangement uses TRBV30 and TRBJ1-2, with D perhaps matching TRBD1 (6 bases). This CDR3 spans 13 amino acids. Germline V CDR1 and CDR2: GTSNPN, SVGIG (reference sequence). V was clipped by 1 base and J by 7 bases, with 13 bases between them. For the CDR3, the DNA is TGTGCCTGGAGTGCCTCGGGACAACTTGGCTACACCTTC. It translates to CAWSASGQLGYTF.

Of note for this clone: Other nucleotide sequences in the sample specify the same CDR3. This chain connects TRBV5-1 to TRBJ1-5; perhaps TRBD1 as D (6 bases). CDR1 and CDR2 from the germline V gene are SGHRS and YFSETQ. Trimming took 2 bases from V and 5 from J, leaving 8 bases between them. This CDR3 contains 13 residues. The CDR3 spells CASSLQGDQPQHF. CDR3 DNA sequence: TGCGCCAGCAGCTTACAGGGAGATCAGCCCCAGCATTTT.

The V gene is TRBV4-1, the J gene TRBJ2-1; 8 bases agree with TRBD2. Germline CDR1 and CDR2: MGHRA and YSYEKL. This CDR3 spans 13 amino acids. V shed 1 base, J shed 7 bases, and the junction held 0 bases outside the gene matches. CDR3 in amino acids: CASSQAGGNEQFF. Written as DNA, the CDR3 is TGCGCCAGCAGCCAAGCGGGGGGGAATGAGCAGTTCTTC.

The V call is TRBV6-5, the J call TRBJ1-1; TRBD1 is a possible D gene (5 bases). The V and J ends lost 5 bases and 10 bases respectively, with 17 bases between them. The CDR3 sequence is 13 residues long. Germline V gene lookup returns CDR1 MNHEY and CDR2 SVGAGI. CDR3 nucleotides: TGTGCCAGCAGTAAGACAGCACTCCAGGGAGCTTTCTTT. It codes for CASSKTALQGAFF.

The CDR3 protein is CASSQGLFNQPQHF. DNA for the CDR3: TGTGCCAGTAGTCAGGGCCTATTCAATCAGCCCCAGCATTTT. This rearrangement joins TRBV19 to TRBJ1-5; TRBD1 might be the D (5 bases). The CDR3 covers 14 residues. Trimming pared 5 bases from V and 3 bases from J, leaving 11 bases between. Germline V gene lookup returns CDR1 LNHDA and CDR2 SQIVND (reference sequence).

This clone was counted once. This sequence joins TRBV15 and TRBJ2-7; a possible D gene is TRBD1 (8 bases). This CDR3 is built from 16 residues. Germline V lookup: CDR1 LNHNV, CDR2 YYDKDF (reference sequence). V was trimmed by 0 bases and J by 4 bases, leaving 16 bases between them. The CDR3 region has the DNA TGTGCCACCAGCAGAGACGACAGGGGAGGGGGGTACGAGCAGTACTTC. Amino acids: CATSRDDRGGGYEQYF.

The V gene is TRBV5-4, the J gene TRBJ2-1; 10 bases agree with TRBD1. CDR1 is SGHNT, CDR2 YYREEE, per germline (reference sequence). V lost 0 bases and J lost 6; bases outside the gene matches: 6. The CDR3 runs 16 residues. The CDR3 DNA sequence: TGTGCCAGCAGCTTGGCCGGGGGACAGGGGAGCAATGAGCAGTTCTTC. It is translated as CASSLAGGQGSNEQFF.

The V gene is TRBV11-3, the J gene TRBJ2-5; the match to TRBD2 covers 11 bases. J lost 7 bases, V lost 6 bases, and 25 bases had no gene match. This CDR3 contains 20 residues. Germline loops: CDR1 SGHNT, CDR2 YENEEA. This CDR3 reads CASRLRGPLSGGAGLGTQYF. The CDR3 nucleotides read TGTGCCAGCAGGCTCAGGGGCCCCCTTAGCGGGGGGGCCGGTTTAGGGACCCAGTACTTC. Variable domain in full (rest from reference TRBV11-3 and TRBJ2-5): EAGVVQSPRYKIIEKKQPVAFWCNPISGHNTLYWYLQNLGQGPELLIRYENEEAVDDSQLPKDRFSAERLKGVDSTLKIQPAELGDSAVYLCASRLRGPLSGGAGLGTQYFGPGTRLLVL.

This clone was observed once. The genes are TRBV27 and TRBJ1-5, with a weak D call TRBD1 (6 bases). Trimming removed 6 bases from V and 3 bases from J, with 12 bases in between. This CDR3 region has 14 residues. Looked up from germline, CDR1 is MNHEY and CDR2 is SMNVEV (reference sequence). CDR3 amino acids: CASRGGQYNQPQHF. For the CDR3, the DNA is TGTGCCAGCAGGGGTGGACAGTACAATCAGCCCCAGCATTTT.

This chain links TRBV11-2 with TRBJ2-5; 9 bases are a match to TRBD1. Unmatched junction bases numbered 9, after V lost 1 base and J lost 3 bases. The CDR3 totals 17 residues. Germline V gives CDR1 SGHAT, CDR2 FQNNGV. As DNA, the CDR3 is TGTGCCAGCAGCTTAGGGCTGGACAGGGGAGGCAAAGAGACCCAGTACTTC. Translating gives CASSLGLDRGGKETQYF.

This clone was counted a single time. This rearrangement joins TRBV19 to TRBJ1-2; weak D call: TRBD1 (6 bases). The germline CDR1 and CDR2 sequences are LNHDA and SQIVND (reference sequence). The ends were cut back, 1 base at V and 2 bases at J, with 8 bases in the middle. The CDR3 has 14 amino acids. This chain's CDR3 is CASSIARGNYGYTF. CDR3 DNA sequence: TGTGCCAGTAGTATAGCCAGGGGAAACTATGGCTACACCTTC.

The chain combines TRBV5-6 with TRBJ2-2, with TRBD2 matching 7 bases. The length of the CDR3 is 14 residues. Germline lookup yields CDR1 SGHDT and CDR2 YYEEEE. J lost 5 bases, V lost 2 bases, and 3 bases had no gene match. The CDR3 spells CASSFRTRTGELFF. DNA for the CDR3: TGTGCCAGCAGCTTTCGGACTAGGACCGGGGAGCTGTTTTTT. The variable domain in full, completed from reference TRBV5-6 and TRBJ2-2, reads DAGVTQSPTHLIKTRGQQVTLRCSPKSGHDTVSWYQQALGQGPQFIFQYYEEEERQRGNFPDRFSGHQFPNYSSELNVNALLLGDSALYLCASSFRTRTGELFFGEGSRLTVL.

This clone was counted a few times. V gene TRBV6-2 or TRBV6-3 combines with J gene TRBJ1-2, with 8 bases aligning to TRBD1. The CDR3 is made up of 15 amino acids. CDR1 MNHEY and CDR2 SVGEGT come from the germline V gene. V lost 5 bases and J lost 3; bases outside the gene matches: 8. This CDR3 is CASSATDRVDYGYTF. CDR3 DNA: TGTGCCAGCAGTGCTACGGACAGGGTGGACTATGGCTACACCTTC.

The chain is built from TRBV3-1 (or the pseudogene TRBV3-2) and TRBJ2-4; 10 positions agree with TRBD2. This CDR3 region has 17 residues. V gave up 0 bases and J gave up 8 bases; unmatched junction bases: 10. Germline lookup yields CDR1 LGHDT and CDR2 YNNKEL (reference sequence). CDR3 loop: CASSQDPERGGMDIQYF. Here the CDR3 DNA reads TGTGCCAGCAGCCAAGATCCCGAGCGGGGGGGCATGGACATTCAGTACTTC.

J is TRBJ1-2 and V is TRBV30, with TRBD1 matching 10 bases. The length of the CDR3 is 17 residues. Germline V gene data show CDR1 as GTSNPN and CDR2 as SVGIG (reference sequence). V lost 2 bases and J lost 0; bases outside the gene matches: 9. The CDR3 sequence: CAWSRWGQGNSNYGYTF. CDR3 coding DNA: TGTGCCTGGAGTCGGTGGGGACAGGGGAACTCTAACTATGGCTACACCTTC.

The chain couples TRBV27 to TRBJ1-6, with no clear D. The CDR3 contains 13 residues. Germline V lookup: CDR1 MNHEY, CDR2 SMNVEV (reference sequence). V lost 6 bases and J lost 3, with 6 bases in between. CDR3 sequence: CASRAVYNSPLHF. In DNA form, the CDR3 reads TGTGCCAGCAGGGCAGTCTATAATTCACCCCTCCACTTT.

The chain carries TRBV6-2 or TRBV6-3 and TRBJ2-2; 10 bases align to TRBD1. The CDR3 totals 15 residues. With 5 bases clipped from V and 2 bases from J, the junction kept 2 bases outside the gene matches. In germline, CDR1 is MNHEY, CDR2 SVGEGT. CDR3 amino acids: CASSRDRGNTGELFF. The CDR3 coding sequence is TGTGCCAGCAGTAGGGACAGGGGAAACACCGGGGAGCTGTTTTTT.

The genes are TRBV5-6 and TRBJ1-2, with 7 bases that match TRBD1. The CDR3 totals 15 residues. The germline V gene encodes CDR1 SGHDT and CDR2 YYEEEE. V was pared by 4 bases and J by 2 bases, with 8 bases of the junction left unmatched. The CDR3, as DNA: TGTGCCAGCAGCGTGGTGGACAGGAGGAACTATGGCTACACCTTC. Translated: CASSVVDRRNYGYTF.

This clone was picked up a small number of times. The V and J genes are TRBV7-3 and TRBJ2-3, with a tentative D call TRBD2 (5 bases). The CDR3 is 17 residues long. Trimming took off 5 bases at V and 0 bases at J, with 18 bases between the two ends. Germline values: CDR1 SGHTA, CDR2 FQGTGA. The CDR3: CASSALLGRSSTDTQYF. The CDR3 coding sequence is TGTGCCAGCAGCGCTCTACTAGGACGTTCTAGCACAGATACGCAGTATTTT.

The V and J genes are TRBV2 and TRBJ1-6; no firm D call. This CDR3 is built from 13 residues. Per the germline V gene, CDR1 is SNHLY and CDR2 is FYNNEI. V lost 1 base, J lost 10 bases, and 8 bases lay in between. DNA of the CDR3: TGTGCCAGCAGTGAAGGGTTTGGCTCACCCCTCCACTTT. It translates to CASSEGFGSPLHF.